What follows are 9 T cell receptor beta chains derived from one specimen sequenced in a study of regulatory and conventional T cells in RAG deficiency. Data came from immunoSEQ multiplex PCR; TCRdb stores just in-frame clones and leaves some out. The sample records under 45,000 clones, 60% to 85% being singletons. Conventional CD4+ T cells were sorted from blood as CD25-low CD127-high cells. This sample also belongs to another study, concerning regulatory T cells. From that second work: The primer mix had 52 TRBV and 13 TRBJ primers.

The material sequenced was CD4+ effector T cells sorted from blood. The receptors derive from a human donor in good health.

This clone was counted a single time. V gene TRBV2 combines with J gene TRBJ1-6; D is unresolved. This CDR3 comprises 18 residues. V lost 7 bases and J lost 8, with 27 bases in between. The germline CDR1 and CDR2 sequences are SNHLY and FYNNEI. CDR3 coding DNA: TGTGCCAGCATACTTACCTCCGAACCGATACGGAAGGATTCACCCCTCCACTTT. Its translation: CASILTSEPIRKDSPLHF. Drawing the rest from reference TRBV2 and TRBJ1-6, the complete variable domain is EPEVTQTPSHQVTQMGQEVILRCVPISNHLYFYWYRQILGQKVEFLVSFYNNEISEKSEIFDDQFSVERPDGSNFTLKIRSTKLEDSAMYFCASILTSEPIRKDSPLHFGNGTRLTVT.

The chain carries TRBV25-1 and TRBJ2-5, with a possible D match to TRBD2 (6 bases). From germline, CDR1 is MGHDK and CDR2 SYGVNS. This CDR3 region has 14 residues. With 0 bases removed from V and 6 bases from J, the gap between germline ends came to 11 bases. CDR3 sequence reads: CASSEYGGMKTQYF. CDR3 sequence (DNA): TGTGCCAGCAGTGAATATGGGGGGATGAAGACCCAGTACTTC.

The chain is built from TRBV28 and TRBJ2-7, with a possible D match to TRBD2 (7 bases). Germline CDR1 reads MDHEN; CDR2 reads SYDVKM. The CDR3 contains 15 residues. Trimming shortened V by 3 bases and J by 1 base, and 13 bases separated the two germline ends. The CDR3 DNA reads TGTGCCAGCAGTTTTTCGGGGGGCATATCCTACGAGCAGTACTTC. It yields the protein CASSFSGGISYEQYF.

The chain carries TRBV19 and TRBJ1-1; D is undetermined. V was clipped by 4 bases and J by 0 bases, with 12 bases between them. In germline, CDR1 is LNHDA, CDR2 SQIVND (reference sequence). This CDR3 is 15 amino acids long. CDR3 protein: CASSTEGLMNTEAFF. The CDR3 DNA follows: TGTGCCAGTAGTACGGAAGGGTTGATGAACACTGAAGCTTTCTTT.

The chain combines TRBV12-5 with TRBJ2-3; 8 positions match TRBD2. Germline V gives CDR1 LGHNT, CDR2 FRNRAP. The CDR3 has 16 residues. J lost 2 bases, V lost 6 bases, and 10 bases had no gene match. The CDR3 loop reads CASGMVAGGFTDTQYF. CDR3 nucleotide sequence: TGTGCTAGTGGCATGGTGGCGGGGGGTTTCACAGATACGCAGTATTTT.

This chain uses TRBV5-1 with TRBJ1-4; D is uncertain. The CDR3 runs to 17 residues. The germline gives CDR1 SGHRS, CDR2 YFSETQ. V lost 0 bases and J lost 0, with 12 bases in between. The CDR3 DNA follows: TGCGCCAGCAGCTTGGATAGGGATTTGGCAACTAATGAAAAACTGTTTTTT. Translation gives CASSLDRDLATNEKLFF.

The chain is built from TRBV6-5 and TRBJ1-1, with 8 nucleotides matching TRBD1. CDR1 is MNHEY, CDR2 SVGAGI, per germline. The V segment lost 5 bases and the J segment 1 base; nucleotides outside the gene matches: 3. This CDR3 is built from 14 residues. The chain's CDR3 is CASSTTGGNTEAFF. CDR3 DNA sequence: TGTGCCAGCAGTACCACAGGGGGGAACACTGAAGCTTTCTTT.

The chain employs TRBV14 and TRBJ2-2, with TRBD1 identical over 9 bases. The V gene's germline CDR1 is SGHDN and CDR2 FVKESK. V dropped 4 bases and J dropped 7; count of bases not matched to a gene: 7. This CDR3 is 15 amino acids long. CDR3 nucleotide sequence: TGTGCCAGCAGCCCGCCGGGACAGGGCGGCGGGGAGCTGTTTTTT. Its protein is CASSPPGQGGGELFF.

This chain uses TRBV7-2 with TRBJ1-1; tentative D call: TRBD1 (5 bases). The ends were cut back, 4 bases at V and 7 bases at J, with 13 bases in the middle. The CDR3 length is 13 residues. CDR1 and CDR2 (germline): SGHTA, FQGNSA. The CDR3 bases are TGTGCCAGCAGCTCCGACCCGGGGGGTGAAGCTTTCTTT. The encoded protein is CASSSDPGGEAFF.